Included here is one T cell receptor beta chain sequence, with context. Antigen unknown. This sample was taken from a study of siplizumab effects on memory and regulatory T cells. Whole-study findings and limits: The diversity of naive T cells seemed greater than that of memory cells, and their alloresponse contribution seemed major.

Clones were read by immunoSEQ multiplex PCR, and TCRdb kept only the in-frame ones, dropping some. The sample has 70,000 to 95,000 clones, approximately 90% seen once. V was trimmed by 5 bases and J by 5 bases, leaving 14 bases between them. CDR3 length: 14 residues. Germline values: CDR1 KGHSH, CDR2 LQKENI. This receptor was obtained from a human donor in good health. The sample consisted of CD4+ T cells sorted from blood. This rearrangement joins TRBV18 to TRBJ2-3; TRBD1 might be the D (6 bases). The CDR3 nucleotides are TGTGCCAGCTCATATGGACAGCGTTTAGATACGCAGTATTTT. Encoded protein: CASSYGQRLDTQYF.